The clone carrying this T cell receptor (beta chain) was observed a few times. Its target is unknown. The entry originates in a study of T cell repertoires in cytomegalovirus infection. The overall study: It was the public TCR beta signatures that indicated both CMV infection and matching HLA type. Overall study findings and caveats: It was HLA-C-restricted CMV-specific TCR beta clonotypes that dominated the response ex vivo. Pooled public TCR beta family frequency picked out CMV carriers with the relevant HLA.

The CDR3 is made up of 14 amino acids. Trimming left V 3 bases short and J 5 bases short, with 8 bases between. TCRdb re-analysed the reads in MiXCR, keeping a single row per CDR3 protein. The table records 54,000 or so distinct CDR3 sequences, roughly 34% of them present only once. The sample taken for sequencing was PBMCs, sequenced either directly or after in vitro stimulation (not recorded which). V and J are TRBV12-3 or TRBV12-4 and TRBJ1-6; D gene ambiguous. The receptor's source is a human donor in good health (CMV status not recorded). Some clones in this sample may be carry-over from other donors' samples. The CDR3 loop is CASSFRRNNSPLHF. The CDR3 nucleotides read TGTGCCAGCAGTTTTCGGAGAAATAATTCACCCCTCCACTTT.